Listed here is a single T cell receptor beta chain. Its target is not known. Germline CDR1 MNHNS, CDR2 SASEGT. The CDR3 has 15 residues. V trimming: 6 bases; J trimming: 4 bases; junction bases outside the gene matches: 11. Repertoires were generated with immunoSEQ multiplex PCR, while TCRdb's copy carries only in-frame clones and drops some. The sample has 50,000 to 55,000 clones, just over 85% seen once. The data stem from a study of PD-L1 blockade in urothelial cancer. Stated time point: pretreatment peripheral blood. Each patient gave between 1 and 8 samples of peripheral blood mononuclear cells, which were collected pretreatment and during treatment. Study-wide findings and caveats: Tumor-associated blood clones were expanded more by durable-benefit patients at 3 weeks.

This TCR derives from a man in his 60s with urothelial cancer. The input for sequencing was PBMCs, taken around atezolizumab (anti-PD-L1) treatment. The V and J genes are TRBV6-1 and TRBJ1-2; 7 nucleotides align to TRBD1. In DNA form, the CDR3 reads TGTGCCAGCAGGCCGAATGAGGGACAGCCCTATGGCTACACCTTC. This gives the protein CASRPNEGQPYGYTF.